This T cell receptor beta chain was captured by sequencing in a study of beta chain features in type 1 diabetes. On the study more broadly: On cell yields, gender and age, patients and healthy donors were similar. There were approximately 100,000,000 sorted cells examined across all samples.

Study observations and caveats: PCR may have favored shorter templates equally in patients and controls.

Reverse transcription of all isolated RNA meant that expressed TCRB transcripts were sequenced. Using immunoSEQ multiplex PCR, the repertoire was profiled, and TCRdb retains in-frame clones only, with some absent. The sample yields hundreds of thousands of clones, around a sixth seen once. This clone was seen only a few times. As yet, its antigen is unknown. Via the markers CD45RO/CCR7/CD25/CD127/CD95/CD27, stem cell-like memory, regulatory, central memory and naive CD4+ cells were sorted. The CDR3 has 15 amino acids. Looked up from germline, CDR1 is SGHTA and CDR2 is FQGNSA. The V end was cut by 4 bases, the J end by 3 bases, with 13 bases between.

The sequence was obtained from a man younger than 35 in good health. The sequenced sample consisted of naive CD4+ T cells from blood. The chain employs TRBV7-2 and TRBJ2-4; D unclear. The CDR3 sequence: CASSWSGLNKNIQYF. The DNA of the CDR3 is TGTGCCAGCAGCTGGTCGGGCCTTAACAAAAACATTCAGTACTTC.